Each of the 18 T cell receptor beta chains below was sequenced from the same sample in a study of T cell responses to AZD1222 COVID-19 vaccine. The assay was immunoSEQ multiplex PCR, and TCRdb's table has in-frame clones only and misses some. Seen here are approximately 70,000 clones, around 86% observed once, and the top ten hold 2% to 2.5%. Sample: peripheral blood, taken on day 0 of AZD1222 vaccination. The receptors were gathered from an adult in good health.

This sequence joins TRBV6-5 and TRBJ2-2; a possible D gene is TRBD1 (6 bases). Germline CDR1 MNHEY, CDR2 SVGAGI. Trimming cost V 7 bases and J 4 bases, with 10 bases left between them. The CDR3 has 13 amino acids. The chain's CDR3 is CASTKDSTGELFF. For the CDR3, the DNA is TGTGCCAGCACTAAGGACAGCACCGGGGAGCTGTTTTTT.

CDR3 in amino acids: CASSLVPGTGGYEQYF. CDR3 nucleotide sequence: TGTGCCAGCAGCTTAGTCCCCGGGACAGGGGGCTACGAGCAGTACTTC. The chain carries TRBV7-6 and TRBJ2-7, with TRBD1 matching over 11 bases. CDR3 length: 16 residues. Germline loops: CDR1 SGHVS, CDR2 FNYEAQ. V was pared by 1 base and J by 3 bases, with 5 bases of the junction left unmatched.

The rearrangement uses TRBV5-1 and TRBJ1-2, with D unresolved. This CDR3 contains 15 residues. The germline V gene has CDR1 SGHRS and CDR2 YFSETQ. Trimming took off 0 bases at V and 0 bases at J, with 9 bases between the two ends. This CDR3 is CASSLGAAANYGYTF. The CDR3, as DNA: TGCGCCAGCAGCTTGGGGGCAGCCGCTAACTATGGCTACACCTTC.

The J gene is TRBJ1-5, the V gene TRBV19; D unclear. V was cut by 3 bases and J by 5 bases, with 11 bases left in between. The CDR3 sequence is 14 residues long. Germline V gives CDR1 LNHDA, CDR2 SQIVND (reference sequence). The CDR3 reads CASSMKRSDQPQHF. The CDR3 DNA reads TGTGCCAGTAGTATGAAAAGATCCGATCAGCCCCAGCATTTT.

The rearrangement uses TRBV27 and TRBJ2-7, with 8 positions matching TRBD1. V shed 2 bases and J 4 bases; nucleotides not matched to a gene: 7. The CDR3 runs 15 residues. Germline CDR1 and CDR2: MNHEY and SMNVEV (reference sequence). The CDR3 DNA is TGTGCCAGCAGTTTAGCCCAGGGGGCGGGTTACGAGCAGTACTTC. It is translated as CASSLAQGAGYEQYF.

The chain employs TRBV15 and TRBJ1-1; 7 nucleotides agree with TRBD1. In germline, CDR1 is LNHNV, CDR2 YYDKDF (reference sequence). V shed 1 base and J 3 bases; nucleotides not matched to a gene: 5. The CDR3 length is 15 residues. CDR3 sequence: CATSRGTGDDTEAFF. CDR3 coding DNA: TGTGCCACCAGCAGAGGGACAGGAGATGACACTGAAGCTTTCTTT.

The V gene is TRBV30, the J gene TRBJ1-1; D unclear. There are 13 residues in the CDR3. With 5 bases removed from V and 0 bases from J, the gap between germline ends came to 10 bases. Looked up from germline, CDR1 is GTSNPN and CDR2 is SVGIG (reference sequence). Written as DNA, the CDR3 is TGTGCCTGGGCTGACGGTCTGAACACTGAAGCTTTCTTT. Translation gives CAWADGLNTEAFF. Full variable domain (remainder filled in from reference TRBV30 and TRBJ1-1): SQTIHQWPATLVQPVGSPLSLECTVEGTSNPNLYWYRQAAGRGLQLLFYSVGIGQISSEVPQNLSASRPQDRQFILSSKKLLLSDSGFYLCAWADGLNTEAFFGQGTRLTVV.

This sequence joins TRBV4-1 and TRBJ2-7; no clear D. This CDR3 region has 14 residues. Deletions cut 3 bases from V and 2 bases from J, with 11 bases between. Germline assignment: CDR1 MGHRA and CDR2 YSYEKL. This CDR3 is CASSQPGPAYEQYF. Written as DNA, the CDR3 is TGCGCCAGCAGCCAGCCAGGCCCAGCCTACGAGCAGTACTTC.

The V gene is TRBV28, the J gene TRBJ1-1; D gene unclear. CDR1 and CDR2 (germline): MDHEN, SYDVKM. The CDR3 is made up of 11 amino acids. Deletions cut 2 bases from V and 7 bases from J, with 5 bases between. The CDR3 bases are TGTGCCAGCAGTTTAGTGAGTGAAGCTTTCTTT. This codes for CASSLVSEAFF. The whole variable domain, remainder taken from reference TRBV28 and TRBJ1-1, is DVKVTQSSRYLVKRTGEKVFLECVQDMDHENMFWYRQDPGLGLRLIYFSYDVKMKEKGDIPEGYSVSREKKERFSLILESASTNQTSMYLCASSLVSEAFFGQGTRLTVV.

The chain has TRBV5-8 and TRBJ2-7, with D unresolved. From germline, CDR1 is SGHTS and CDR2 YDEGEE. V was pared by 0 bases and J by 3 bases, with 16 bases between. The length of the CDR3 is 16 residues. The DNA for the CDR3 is TGTGCCAGCAGCTTGGACCGTAGTGCAGGAATCTACGAGCAGTACTTC. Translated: CASSLDRSAGIYEQYF.

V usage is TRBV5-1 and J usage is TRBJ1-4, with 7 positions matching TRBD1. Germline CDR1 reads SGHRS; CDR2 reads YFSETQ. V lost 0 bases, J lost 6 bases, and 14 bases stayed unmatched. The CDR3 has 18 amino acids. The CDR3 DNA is TGCGCCAGCAGCTTGGTGGGGGCCCGACAGGGTAGGGATGAAAAACTGTTTTTT. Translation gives CASSLVGARQGRDEKLFF. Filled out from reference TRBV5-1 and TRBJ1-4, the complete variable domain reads KAGVTQTPRYLIKTRGQQVTLSCSPISGHRSVSWYQQTPGQGLQFLFEYFSETQRNKGNFPGRFSGRQFSNSRSEMNVSTLELGDSALYLCASSLVGARQGRDEKLFFGSGTQLSVL.

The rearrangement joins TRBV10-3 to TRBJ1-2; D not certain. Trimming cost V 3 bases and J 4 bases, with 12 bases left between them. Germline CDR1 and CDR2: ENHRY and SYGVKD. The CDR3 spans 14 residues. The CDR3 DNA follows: TGTGCCATCAGTGATCAGGACGGAGCCTATGGCTACACCTTC. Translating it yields CAISDQDGAYGYTF.

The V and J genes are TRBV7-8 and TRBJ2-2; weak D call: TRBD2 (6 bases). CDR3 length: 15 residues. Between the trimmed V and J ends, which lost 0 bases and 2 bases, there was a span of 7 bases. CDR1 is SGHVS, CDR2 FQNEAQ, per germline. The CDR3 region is CASSLAGGNTGELFF. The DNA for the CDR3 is TGTGCCAGCAGCTTAGCGGGAGGAAACACCGGGGAGCTGTTTTTT.

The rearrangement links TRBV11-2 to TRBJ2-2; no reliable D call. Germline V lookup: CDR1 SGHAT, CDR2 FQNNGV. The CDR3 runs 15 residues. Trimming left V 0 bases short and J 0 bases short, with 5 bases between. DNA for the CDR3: TGTGCCAGCAGCTTAGAACGGTCGAACACCGGGGAGCTGTTTTTT. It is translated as CASSLERSNTGELFF.

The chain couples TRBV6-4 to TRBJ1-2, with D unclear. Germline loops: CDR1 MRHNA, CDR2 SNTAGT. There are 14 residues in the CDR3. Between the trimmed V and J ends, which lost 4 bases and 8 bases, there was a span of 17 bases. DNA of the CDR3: TGTGCCAGCAGTGCCGAAGACGGCCTAGGGGGCTACACCTTC. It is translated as CASSAEDGLGGYTF.

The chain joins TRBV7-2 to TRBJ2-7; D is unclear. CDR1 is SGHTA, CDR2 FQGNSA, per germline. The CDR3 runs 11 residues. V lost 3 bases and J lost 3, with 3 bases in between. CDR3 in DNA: TGTGCCAGCAGCTTTAACTACGAGCAGTACTTC. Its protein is CASSFNYEQYF.

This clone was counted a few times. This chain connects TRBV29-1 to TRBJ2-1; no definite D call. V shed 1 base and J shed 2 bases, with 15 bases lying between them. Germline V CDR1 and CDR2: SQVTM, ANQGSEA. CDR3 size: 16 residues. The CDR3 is CSVEVPLSTPYNEQFF. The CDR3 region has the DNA TGCAGCGTTGAAGTCCCCCTTAGCACTCCCTACAATGAGCAGTTCTTC.

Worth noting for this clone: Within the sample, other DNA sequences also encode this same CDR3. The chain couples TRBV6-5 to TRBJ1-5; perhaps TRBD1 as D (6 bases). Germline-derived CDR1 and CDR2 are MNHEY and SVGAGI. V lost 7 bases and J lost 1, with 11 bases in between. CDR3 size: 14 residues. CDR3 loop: CASILDRSNQPQHF. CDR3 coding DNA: TGTGCCAGCATCCTGGACAGAAGCAATCAGCCCCAGCATTTT.